A selection of T cell receptor beta chains follows, all from one sample in a study of vaccination effects on CD4 cells after COVID-19. TCRdb's copy holds only in-frame clones and misses some; the assay was immunoSEQ multiplex PCR. The sample consists of fewer than 40,000 clones, approximately 84% of them appearing once. No antigen has been assigned to these receptors. The starting material was CD4+ T cells from PBMCs cultured with HCoV-NL63 spike peptides, obtained after COVID-19 vaccination. These receptors were collected from a human donor who received a COVID-19 vaccine. Some clones in this sample may be carry-over from other donors' samples. Both conserved end residues are part of each CDR3. A D gene is named only where the DNA matches it firmly. Clone sizes are given selectively: once, few, many, or a class where the clone is expanded.

CDR3 DNA | CDR3 protein | J gene | D gene | clone size | V gene
TGTGCCAGCTCAAAGATGACTAGCTCTCGCACAGATACGCAGTATTTT | CASSKMTSSRTDTQYF | TRBJ2-3 | TRBD2 | NA | TRBV18
TGCGCCAGCAGCTTGGTGCCGGGAGACTATGGCTACACCTTC | CASSLVPGDYGYTF | TRBJ1-2 | NA | NA | TRBV5-1
TGTGCCACCAAAGGATCAGGGTTGAGCAATCAGCCCCAGCATTTT | CATKGSGLSNQPQHF | TRBJ1-5 | NA | few | TRBV10-3
TGTGCCAGCAGACTCGCTAGGGGGACTGAAGCTTTCTTT | CASRLARGTEAFF | TRBJ1-1 | NA | NA | TRBV5-8
TGCGCCAGCAGTGAGTCGGGATACGAAGCTTTCTTT | CASSESGYEAFF | TRBJ1-1 | NA | NA | TRBV10-1
TGCGCCAGCAGCTTGGTGCCCGGGCTACGGAACACCGGGGAGCTGTTTTTT | CASSLVPGLRNTGELFF | TRBJ2-2 | NA | NA | TRBV5-1
TGCGCCAGCAGCAAGGGACAGGCCATGAACACTGAAGCTTTCTTT | CASSKGQAMNTEAFF | TRBJ1-1 | TRBD1 | once | TRBV10-1
TGTGCCAGCAGCTTACGGGGGGGGCCGGTAGATACGCAGTATTTT | CASSLRGGPVDTQYF | TRBJ2-3 | TRBD2 | NA | TRBV7-2
TGTGCCAGCAGCTTGAGCGGGGGTGAGCAGTTCTTC | CASSLSGGEQFF | TRBJ2-1 | TRBD2 | NA | TRBV7-9
TGTGCCACCCGTGGGGGCGCAAGTCTTCTGTCTGCAGATACGCAGTATTTT | CATRGGASLLSADTQYF | TRBJ2-3 | NA | NA | TRBV19
TGTGCCAGCAGCTTAGGGTCAGGGTCGGCCAACGTCCTGACTTTC | CASSLGSGSANVLTF | TRBJ2-6 | NA | NA | TRBV11-3
TGTGCCACCAGCAGGGACAGGGCAGGCGAAAAACTGTTTTTT | CATSRDRAGEKLFF | TRBJ1-4 | TRBD1 | once | TRBV15
TGCAGTGTAGTTGGGGGCTACACCTTC | CSVVGGYTF | TRBJ1-2 | NA | NA | TRBV20-1
TGTGCCAGCGCGTACACAGATACGCAGTATTTT | CASAYTDTQYF | TRBJ2-3 | NA | NA | TRBV12-3/TRBV12-4
TGCGCCAGTACCCCGGGACATAGCACAGATACGCAGTATTTT | CASTPGHSTDTQYF | TRBJ2-3 | NA | NA | TRBV5-1
TGTGCCAGCACCCCAAGCCGGGACAGGGGAGGTGGGGGCTACACCTTC | CASTPSRDRGGGGYTF | TRBJ1-2 | TRBD1 | NA | TRBV2
TGTGCCACCAGCAGAGGGGGACAGAATCAGCCCCAGCATTTT | CATSRGGQNQPQHF | TRBJ1-5 | TRBD1 | once | TRBV15
TGCAGCGTTGTTGATGTAGGGAATGAAGCTTTCTTT | CSVVDVGNEAFF | TRBJ1-1 | NA | NA | TRBV29-1
TGTGCCAGCAGCTGGTGGCCCCAAACAGCAATCTCTGGAAACACCATATATTTT | CASSWWPQTAISGNTIYF | TRBJ1-3 | NA | few | TRBV7-9
TGTGCCAGCAGCCATACAGGGTTTAATCAGCCCCAGCATTTT | CASSHTGFNQPQHF | TRBJ1-5 | NA | few | TRBV3-1/TRBV3-2
TGCAGCGTTATAGGTGGCTACGAGCAGTACTTC | CSVIGGYEQYF | TRBJ2-7 | NA | once | TRBV29-1
TGTGCCAGCAGCCTTAGCGGGGGGGCCACCTACAATGAGCAGTTCTTC | CASSLSGGATYNEQFF | TRBJ2-1 | TRBD2 | once | TRBV3-1/TRBV3-2
TGTGCCAGCAGCTTAAGGGCCAGGGGAGAGACCCAGTACTTC | CASSLRARGETQYF | TRBJ2-5 | NA | NA | TRBV7-3
TGTGCCAGCAGCCAAGATATGGCATCTCAGGGGCCCCAGCATTTT | CASSQDMASQGPQHF | TRBJ1-5 | NA | NA | TRBV3-1/TRBV3-2
TGCGCCAGCAGGCAGATACCCTCTGGAAACACCATATATTTT | CASRQIPSGNTIYF | TRBJ1-3 | NA | NA | TRBV5-1
TGTGCCAGCAGCCAGCACCTTAGGGGGGCGCGGGGAAACACCATATATTTT | CASSQHLRGARGNTIYF | TRBJ1-3 | NA | NA | TRBV5-4
TGTGCCAGCAGCAAAGATGGGAGGGGGGCCAACGTCCTGACTTTC | CASSKDGRGANVLTF | TRBJ2-6 | NA | NA | TRBV21-1
TGTGCCAGCAGCGCCCCGGAGGGGGATGAAAAACTGTTTTTT | CASSAPEGDEKLFF | TRBJ1-4 | NA | once | TRBV9
TGCGCCAGCAGCTTGGCCACAGGGAACAATGAGCAGTTCTTC | CASSLATGNNEQFF | TRBJ2-1 | NA | NA | TRBV5-1
TGTGCCAGCAGCTTAGGACGGGAGCCCCAGCATTTT | CASSLGREPQHF | TRBJ1-5 | NA | NA | TRBV7-2
TGTGCCAGCAGTGGGGGACAGTACCCAACTAATGAAAAACTGTTTTTT | CASSGGQYPTNEKLFF | TRBJ1-4 | TRBD1 | few | TRBV6-1
TGTGCCAGCAGTTTTAAGGGCTTCTACTCACCCCTCCACTTT | CASSFKGFYSPLHF | TRBJ1-6 | NA | NA | TRBV27
TGTGCCAGCAGTTTTAAAGGGGCCAACACTGAAGCTTTCTTT | CASSFKGANTEAFF | TRBJ1-1 | NA | few | TRBV27
TGTGCCAGCTCACCTACTCAGGACAGCGGTGGCTACACCTTC | CASSPTQDSGGYTF | TRBJ1-2 | NA | few | TRBV18
TGTGCCAGTAGTATCCTGTCTGGGGCCAACGTCCTGACTTTC | CASSILSGANVLTF | TRBJ2-6 | NA | NA | TRBV19
TGTGCCAGCAGCCAAGTCCCGCCGCCCGGTAATTCACCCCTCCACTTT | CASSQVPPPGNSPLHF | TRBJ1-6 | NA | NA | TRBV3-1/TRBV3-2
TGTGCCAGCAGCTCGGGACAGCAAGAGACCCAGTACTTC | CASSSGQQETQYF | TRBJ2-5 | TRBD1 | NA | TRBV11-3